Following are 16 T cell receptor beta chains from one sample sequenced in a study of T cells expressing NK-cell markers. TCRdb reanalyzed the 5' RACE reads and collapses them to one entry per CDR3 protein, without DNA. The sample includes about half a million distinct CDR3 sequences. The sequenced material came from blood T cells: a sorted CD56 or NKG2C T cell subset, CD4+ or CD8+ T cells, or bulk PBMC T cells (not recorded which). All receptors derive from a woman in her forties or fifties in good health.

V gene TRBV19 combines with J gene TRBJ2-5; TCRdb proposes TRBD2, but this gene call is untestable without DNA. The germline gives CDR1 LNHDA, CDR2 SQIVND (reference sequence). CDR3 length: 13 amino acids. CDR3 in amino acids: CASNRGPLETQYF.

The CDR3 spells CASSLFSGRQNTGELFF. The chain carries TRBV5-1 and TRBJ2-2; checking the TCRdb D call of TRBD2 is not possible without DNA. Germline loops: CDR1 SGHRS, CDR2 YFSETQ. The CDR3 is made up of 17 amino acids.

This chain joins TRBV5-1 and TRBJ2-7; TCRdb's D call, TRBD2, is unchecked because there is no DNA. This CDR3 spans 19 amino acids. Germline V gene sequence: CDR1 SGHRS, CDR2 YFSETQ. The CDR3 here is CASSLANVGPGTKNYEQYF.

J is TRBJ2-1 and V is TRBV5-1; TCRdb names TRBD2, which stays unverified in the absence of DNA. The germline CDR1 and CDR2 sequences are SGHRS and YFSETQ. The CDR3 is 12 residues long. This CDR3 is CASSLALEEQFF.

The chain employs TRBV6-6 and TRBJ2-3; TCRdb's D call of TRBD2 is untestable without DNA. The length of the CDR3 is 18 residues. Germline CDR1 and CDR2: MNHNY and SVGAGI (reference sequence). CDR3 sequence: CASSYRSSFGRRTDTQYF.

This chain connects TRBV29-1 to TRBJ1-1; the TCRdb call, TRBD1, lacks DNA for checking. Germline V CDR1 and CDR2: SQVTM, ANQGSEA. This CDR3 spans 12 amino acids. The CDR3 reads CSGGADPSGAFF.

This rearrangement joins TRBV5-1 to TRBJ2-5; TCRdb's assignment of TRBD2 cannot be checked, as there is no DNA. The CDR3 totals 14 residues. CDR1 is SGHRS, CDR2 YFSETQ, per germline. CDR3: CASSLAGRLETQYF.

This chain links TRBV12-3 or TRBV12-4 with TRBJ2-2; the TRBD2 assignment by TCRdb is unverifiable without DNA. CDR3 length: 14 residues. The CDR3 sequence is CASSGTSSTGELFF.

This rearrangement joins TRBV20-1 to TRBJ2-2. The V gene's germline CDR1 is DFQATT and CDR2 SNEGSKA (reference sequence). The CDR3 contains 12 residues. CDR3 amino acids: CSASDRNEELFF.

This chain joins TRBV6-6 and TRBJ2-3. This CDR3 is built from 14 residues. From germline, CDR1 is MNHNY and CDR2 SVGAGI (reference sequence). This CDR3 reads CASSSTASTDTQYF.

J is TRBJ2-2 and V is TRBV7-3. Germline-derived CDR1 and CDR2 are SGHTA and FQGTGA. The CDR3 length is 11 residues. The CDR3 loop reads CASTLAGELFF.

This chain joins TRBV6-5 and TRBJ2-1; TCRdb designates TRBD1, a call that cannot be tested without DNA. The CDR3 totals 14 residues. Germline V gene data show CDR1 as MNHEY and CDR2 as SVGAGI. The CDR3 sequence is CASSSDSPPGQQFF.

This chain uses TRBV29-1 with TRBJ1-2; TCRdb lists TRBD1, though no DNA is available to test this call. CDR1 SQVTM and CDR2 ANQGSEA come from the germline V gene. The CDR3 has 12 residues. CDR3 residues: CSVRQGESGYTF. The variable domain in full, completed from reference TRBV29-1 and TRBJ1-2, reads SAVISQKPSRDICQRGTSLTIQCQVDSQVTMMFWYRQQPGQSLTLIATANQGSEATYESGFVIDKFPISRPNLTFSTLTVSNMSPEDSSIYLCSVRQGESGYTFGSGTRLTVV.

The V gene is TRBV12-3 or TRBV12-4, the J gene TRBJ2-3. CDR3 length: 15 residues. This chain's CDR3 is CASSFGLRSTDTQYF.

The chain is built from TRBV11-3 and TRBJ2-1. Germline loops: CDR1 SGHNT, CDR2 YENEEA. This CDR3 region has 16 residues. CDR3 in amino acids: CASSSKLRSSYNEQFF.

The rearrangement links TRBV4-2 to TRBJ2-4; TCRdb returns TRBD1, unconfirmable since there is no DNA. The V gene's germline CDR1 is LGHNA and CDR2 YNFKEQ. The CDR3 has 16 amino acids. CDR3 sequence: CASSQDRVGAKNIQYF.